A selection of T cell receptor beta chains follows, all from one sample in a study of OX40 agonist ivuxolimab in advanced cancers. TCRdb keeps only in-frame clones here, not all; method: immunoSEQ multiplex PCR. This repertoire shows tens of thousands of clones, roughly 88% found once; its top ten account for about 4%. The input for sequencing was CD4+ or CD8+ T cells sorted from blood, taken in a trial of the OX40 agonist ivuxolimab. The receptor set was obtained from an adult with an advanced solid tumor such as melanoma, head and neck, liver or kidney cancer. The CDR3 runs from the conserved cysteine through the conserved F or W. A D gene is named only where the DNA matches it firmly. Not all rows give a size; the values are once, few, many and, for expanded clones, a class.

-,TRBV7-2,TRBJ2-3,-,TGTGCCAGCAGTCCTGGGGCTAGCACAGATACGCAGTATTTT,CASSPGASTDTQYF
-,TRBV7-9,TRBJ2-3,-,TGTGCCAGCAGCTTCCCCAGTAGCACAGATACGCAGTATTTT,CASSFPSSTDTQYF
-,TRBV11-1,TRBJ2-7,once,TGTGCCAGCAGCTTAGCGCCCTCCCCCATCCACGAGCAGTACTTC,CASSLAPSPIHEQYF
-,TRBV5-1,TRBJ2-7,-,TGCGCCAGCAGCTTACAGGAAAGCTCCTACGAGCAGTACTTC,CASSLQESSYEQYF
-,TRBV6-5,TRBJ2-7,-,TGTGCCAGCAGTTCTTACTCGACCCACGAGCAGTACTTC,CASSSYSTHEQYF
-,TRBV7-2,TRBJ2-1,-,TGTGCCAGCCTAAGCAGGGGACGAGACCACTACAATGAGCAGTTCTTC,CASLSRGRDHYNEQFF
TRBD2,TRBV28,TRBJ2-1,-,TGTGCCAGCAGTTTATTCCCTTCTAGCGGGAGGGTATACAATGAGCAGTTCTTC,CASSLFPSSGRVYNEQFF
-,TRBV5-8,TRBJ2-3,-,TGTGCCAGCAGCTTGGAGGTTCGGGCAGATACGCAGTATTTT,CASSLEVRADTQYF
-,TRBV7-3,TRBJ2-2,-,TGTGCCAGCAGCTTAGAACGTTCGACCGGGGAGCTGTTTTTT,CASSLERSTGELFF
TRBD1,TRBV29-1,TRBJ1-2,-,TGCAGCGTTGAAGATGGGGGACAGGTTAGCTACACCTTC,CSVEDGGQVSYTF
-,TRBV4-1,TRBJ2-6,-,TGCGCCAGCAGCTCTCGGATAATGGACCGTGACTCTGGGGCCAACGTCCTGACTTTC,CASSSRIMDRDSGANVLTF
-,TRBV5-1,TRBJ2-1,-,TGCGCCAGCAGTTCAGAAGCCGGGCCGCGAGCCTACAATGAGCAGTTCTTC,CASSSEAGPRAYNEQFF
TRBD2,TRBV5-1,TRBJ2-7,few,TGCGCCAGCAGCTTGGGGGCTAGCGGGATCAACGAGCAGTACTTC,CASSLGASGINEQYF
-,TRBV28,TRBJ2-1,-,TGTGCCAGCAGGGGCGGTGTGGGGCTCTACAATGAGCAGTTCTTC,CASRGGVGLYNEQFF
TRBD1,TRBV28,TRBJ1-5,-,TGTGCCAGCAGTTGGACAGGTAATCAGCCCCAGCATTTT,CASSWTGNQPQHF
-,TRBV5-1,TRBJ2-3,-,TGCGCCAGCAGCCCCCCCCAAGGTTCGGCAGATACGCAGTATTTT,CASSPPQGSADTQYF
TRBD1,TRBV25-1,TRBJ1-5,-,TGTGCCAGCAATGACAGGGACAATCAGCCCCAGCATTTT,CASNDRDNQPQHF
TRBD1,TRBV7-9,TRBJ1-1,once,TGTGCCAGCAGCTCCCAGGGGGACACTGAAGCTTTCTTT,CASSSQGDTEAFF
TRBD1,TRBV9,TRBJ1-1,-,TGTGCCAGCAGTGAACAGGGGGTGAACACTGAAGCTTTCTTT,CASSEQGVNTEAFF
-,TRBV5-5,TRBJ2-3,-,TGTGCCAGCAGCCTTCGGACTACCGGCACAGATACGCAGTATTTT,CASSLRTTGTDTQYF
-,TRBV6-1,TRBJ2-7,-,TGTGCCAGCAGAATAGACTCGAGCTCCTACGAGCAGTACTTC,CASRIDSSSYEQYF
-,TRBV19,TRBJ2-5,-,TGTGCCAGTAACGACCCTCCCCAAGAGACCCAGTACTTC,CASNDPPQETQYF
TRBD1,TRBV28,TRBJ1-2,-,TGTGCCAGCAGTATACAACAGGGGTTGGGTGGCTACACCTTC,CASSIQQGLGGYTF
-,TRBV21-1,TRBJ2-2,-,TGTGCCAGCAGCAAAGATCCTCCTCAGAACACCGGGGAGCTGTTTTTT,CASSKDPPQNTGELFF
TRBD2,TRBV30,TRBJ2-7,-,TGTGCCTTTGTCCCGGGACTAGCTAGCTACGAGCAGTACTTC,CAFVPGLASYEQYF
TRBD1,TRBV27,TRBJ2-5,-,TGTGCCAGCAGTTTATCGACAGGGGCTGAGACCCAGTACTTC,CASSLSTGAETQYF
TRBD1,TRBV5-1,TRBJ2-3,-,TGCGCCAGCAGCTCCGGGACAGGGGATGGCACAGATACGCAGTATTTT,CASSSGTGDGTDTQYF
-,TRBV5-8,TRBJ1-4,-,TGTGCCAGCAACAATGGACTGCAGCCAACTAATGAAAAACTGTTTTTT,CASNNGLQPTNEKLFF
TRBD1,TRBV11-2,TRBJ2-2,-,TGTGCCAGCAGCCGGACAGGGTCGAACACCGGGGAGCTGTTTTTT,CASSRTGSNTGELFF